This TCR beta chain was sequenced in a study of blood T cell repertoires in COVID-19. Whole-study context: Specimens from acute and convalescent COVID-19 originated in the United States, Italy and Spain. T cells, B-cell-depleted T cells, or PBMCs provided the cDNA or gDNA that served as material.

Authors' data handling: Quantification of nucleated cells was approximated via reference gene primer amplification. The data were produced by immunoSEQ multiplex PCR, yet TCRdb's version contains in-frame clones alone and is incomplete. The V and J calls and clone size were taken over from that table, and D and trimming were inferred from the DNA. The top ten clones hold over 2% of a sample with roughly 250,000 clones, 87% of them seen once. CDR3 length: 14 amino acids. Germline V gene sequence: CDR1 SGHNT, CDR2 YYREEE (reference sequence). V dropped 0 bases and J dropped 4 bases, with 7 bases sitting between them.

The chain uses TRBV5-4 and TRBJ2-2; maybe TRBD1 (6 bases). This receptor was identified in a woman between 45 and 60 years old with acute or convalescent COVID-19. The sequenced sample consisted of peripheral blood. The CDR3 coding sequence is TGTGCCAGCAGCTTGGGACAGGCCACCGGGGAGCTGTTTTTT. Encoded protein: CASSLGQATGELFF.